The 4 T cell receptor beta chains presented below share a single source sample, sequenced in a study of shared clonotypes between healthy human individuals. Generated by immunoSEQ multiplex PCR, the TCRdb table keeps only in-frame clones and is missing some. The top ten hold 0.39% of the sample, which has roughly 2.2 million clones, approximately 93% seen once. The sequenced material came from naive CD4+ T cells from PBMCs. Documented subset: CD45RA+ positively selected. The origin of the receptors is a man aged 18 to 30 in good health. Some clones in this sample may be carry-over from other donors' samples.

The chain has TRBV2 and TRBJ2-2; 10 bases align to TRBD1. The ends lost 3 bases at V and 0 bases at J; junction bases unmatched: 4. This CDR3 has 17 amino acids. CDR1 and CDR2 from the germline V gene are SNHLY and FYNNEI. As DNA, the CDR3 is TGTGCCAGCAGTGACACCGGGACAGGGGCGAACACCGGGGAGCTGTTTTTT. This sequence encodes CASSDTGTGANTGELFF.

The J gene is TRBJ1-5, the V gene TRBV28, with a tentative D call TRBD1 (5 bases). Looked up from germline, CDR1 is MDHEN and CDR2 is SYDVKM. This CDR3 is 13 amino acids long. V was shortened by 10 bases and J by 3 bases, with 13 bases between the two germline ends. CDR3: CATAGGNNQPQHF. CDR3 DNA sequence: TGTGCCACCGCCGGGGGGAACAATCAGCCCCAGCATTTT.

This chain connects TRBV5-4 to TRBJ1-6; D is unresolved. This CDR3 has 15 residues. Trimming shortened V by 5 bases and J by 5 bases, and 14 bases separated the two germline ends. CDR1 is SGHNT, CDR2 YYREEE, per germline (reference sequence). The CDR3 bases are TGTGCCAGCAGTCTTGGTTCGGGGAATAATTCACCCCTCCACTTT. Amino acid sequence: CASSLGSGNNSPLHF.

The chain is built from TRBV19 and TRBJ1-1; D is possibly TRBD1 (5 bases). The CDR3 extends over 15 amino acids. The V gene lost 5 bases and the J gene lost 4 bases, with 17 bases spanning the gap. Germline-derived CDR1 and CDR2 are LNHDA and SQIVND (reference sequence). This CDR3 reads CASSPRTMDRTEAFF. The DNA of the CDR3 is TGTGCCAGTAGTCCAAGGACAATGGACCGCACTGAAGCTTTCTTT. The entire variable domain, with the rest obtained from reference TRBV19 and TRBJ1-1, is as follows: DGGITQSPKYLFRKEGQNVTLSCEQNLNHDAMYWYRQDPGQGLRLIYYSQIVNDFQKGDIAEGYSVSREKKESFPLTVTSAQKNPTAFYLCASSPRTMDRTEAFFGQGTRLTVV.